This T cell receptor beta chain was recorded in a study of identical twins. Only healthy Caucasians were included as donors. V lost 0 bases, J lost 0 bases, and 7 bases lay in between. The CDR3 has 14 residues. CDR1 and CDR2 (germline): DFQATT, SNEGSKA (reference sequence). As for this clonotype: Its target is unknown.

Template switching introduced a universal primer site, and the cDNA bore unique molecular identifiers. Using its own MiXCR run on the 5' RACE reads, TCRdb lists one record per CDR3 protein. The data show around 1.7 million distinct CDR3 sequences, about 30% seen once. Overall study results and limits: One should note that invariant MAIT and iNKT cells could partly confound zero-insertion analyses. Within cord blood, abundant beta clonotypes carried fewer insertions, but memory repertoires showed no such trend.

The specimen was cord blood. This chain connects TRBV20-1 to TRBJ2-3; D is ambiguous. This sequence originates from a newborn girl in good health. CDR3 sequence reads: CSAREGSSTDTQYF. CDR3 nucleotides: TGCAGTGCTAGAGAGGGCTCTAGCACAGATACGCAGTATTTT.